A single sample gave rise to the 9 T cell receptor beta chains below, sequenced in a study of regulatory T cells in long-lasting Graves disease. With iRepertoire HTBI primers and Arm-PCR of CDR3 regions, TCR beta libraries were built. TCRdb redid the calling of the multiplex PCR reads with MiXCR, one entry per CDR3 protein. The data contain under 250,000 distinct CDR3 sequences, around 20% of them singletons. Time point meaning: newly diagnosed GD, antithyroid drugs for less than 3 months. PBMCs were the source of the RNA used for TCR sequencing. The data also belong to a second study, concerning T cells in Graves' hyperthyroidism and ophthalmopathy.

The sample consisted of peripheral blood mononuclear cells (PBMCs), taken at new diagnosis, from a patient treated with antithyroid drugs. The receptors stem from a young woman with Graves disease.

This clonotype was counted at least ten times. V usage is TRBV11-3 and J usage is TRBJ1-4; no clear D gene. The CDR3 runs 16 residues. The V gene's germline CDR1 is SGHNT and CDR2 YENEEA. V was trimmed by 5 bases and J by 4 bases, leaving 17 bases between them. In DNA, the CDR3 is TGTGCCAGCAGCCGCCCCGGGCCCCGCCATAATGAAAAACTGTTTTTT. This translates into CASSRPGPRHNEKLFF.

At least ten counts were recorded for this clonotype. CDR3 bases: TGCGCCAGCAGCCAAGATACGCAGGGGGCAAATACTATGGGTGGCTACACCTTC. It encodes CASSQDTQGANTMGGYTF. The rearrangement uses TRBV4-1 and TRBJ1-2; 8 bases line up with TRBD1. The junction had 16 bases not matched to a gene; V was cut back by 0 bases and J by 7 bases. CDR3 length: 18 residues. Germline V gene sequence: CDR1 MGHRA, CDR2 YSYEKL.

This clonotype was counted between two and nine times. This chain links TRBV3-1 with TRBJ2-2; D unresolved. CDR3 length: 15 residues. Trimming removed 4 bases at V and 0 bases at J, with 9 bases between. CDR1 and CDR2 from the germline V gene are LGHDT and YNNKEL (reference sequence). The CDR3 reads CASSRLATNTGELFF. Here the CDR3 DNA reads TGTGCCAGCAGCCGCTTGGCCACGAACACCGGGGAGCTGTTTTTT.

This clonotype was seen at least ten times. The chain joins TRBV20-1 to TRBJ1-5; D possibly corresponds to TRBD1 (5 bases). V lost 5 bases and J lost 4, with 24 bases in between. The germline gives CDR1 DFQATT, CDR2 SNEGSKA (reference sequence). CDR3 length equals 17 residues. The CDR3 nucleotides read TGCAGTGCTCGTCAAGATTGGGGGGGAGGTGGAAATCAGCCCCAGCATTTT. This encodes CSARQDWGGGGNQPQHF.

In this sample, this clonotype turned up many times. This chain uses TRBV6-5 with TRBJ2-2, with 7 positions matching TRBD1. The CDR3 consists of 17 residues. Germline V gene sequence: CDR1 MNHEY, CDR2 SVGAGI. The junction had 8 bases not matched to a gene; V was cut back by 0 bases and J by 4 bases. The DNA of the CDR3 is TGTGCCAGCAGTTACTCGGCCAGGGGGACGGGCACCGGGGAGCTGTTTTTT. Encoded protein: CASSYSARGTGTGELFF.

This clonotype was seen only a few times. This chain links TRBV19 with TRBJ2-5; D not resolved. The CDR3 has 16 amino acids. Germline assignment: CDR1 LNHDA and CDR2 SQIVND (reference sequence). Trimming stripped 5 bases from V and 6 bases from J, with 22 bases between. The CDR3 DNA follows: TGTGCCAGTAGTCCTACCCGGGCTTCCCCTGGGCAGACCCAGTACTTC. It translates to CASSPTRASPGQTQYF.

A note on this clonotype: This likely reflects a read error, since a far larger clone is one base away. This chain connects TRBV11-2 to TRBJ1-5; D perhaps matches TRBD1 (5 bases). The CDR3 consists of 17 residues. Germline V gene data show CDR1 as SGHAT and CDR2 as FQNNGV. The CDR3, as DNA: TGTGTCAGCGCCCCTCCCCAGGGAACCTATAGCAATCAGCCCCAGCATTTT. Encoded protein: CVSAPPQGTYSNQPQHF.

The J gene is TRBJ1-2, the V gene TRBV14; possibly TRBD1 for D (5 bases). The V and J ends lost 1 base and 0 bases respectively, with 9 bases between them. CDR3 length equals 15 residues. The germline V gene has CDR1 SGHDN and CDR2 FVKESK. CDR3 protein: CASSQVAGTNYGYTF. CDR3 coding DNA: TGTGCCAGCAGCCAAGTAGCAGGGACTAACTATGGCTACACCTTC.

This clonotype occurred many times. V usage is TRBV7-9 and J usage is TRBJ2-1; 8 positions match TRBD1. The CDR3 consists of 15 residues. Germline V gives CDR1 SEHNR, CDR2 FQNEAQ (reference sequence). The ends lost 5 bases at V and 5 bases at J; junction bases unmatched: 8. The CDR3, as DNA: TGTGCCAGCAGCCAAGCTGACAGGGGACACAATGAGCAGTTCTTC. Its translation is CASSQADRGHNEQFF.